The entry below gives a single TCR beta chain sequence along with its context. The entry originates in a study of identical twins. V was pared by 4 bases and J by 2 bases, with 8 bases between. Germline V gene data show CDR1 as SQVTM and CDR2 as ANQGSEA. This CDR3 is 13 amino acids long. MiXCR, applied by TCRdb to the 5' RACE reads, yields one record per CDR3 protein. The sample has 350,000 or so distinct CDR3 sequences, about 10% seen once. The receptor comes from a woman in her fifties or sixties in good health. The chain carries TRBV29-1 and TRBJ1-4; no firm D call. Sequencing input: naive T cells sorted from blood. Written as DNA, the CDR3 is TGCAGCGTTGGCTTGGGGACTAATGAAAAACTGTTTTTT. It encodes CSVGLGTNEKLFF.